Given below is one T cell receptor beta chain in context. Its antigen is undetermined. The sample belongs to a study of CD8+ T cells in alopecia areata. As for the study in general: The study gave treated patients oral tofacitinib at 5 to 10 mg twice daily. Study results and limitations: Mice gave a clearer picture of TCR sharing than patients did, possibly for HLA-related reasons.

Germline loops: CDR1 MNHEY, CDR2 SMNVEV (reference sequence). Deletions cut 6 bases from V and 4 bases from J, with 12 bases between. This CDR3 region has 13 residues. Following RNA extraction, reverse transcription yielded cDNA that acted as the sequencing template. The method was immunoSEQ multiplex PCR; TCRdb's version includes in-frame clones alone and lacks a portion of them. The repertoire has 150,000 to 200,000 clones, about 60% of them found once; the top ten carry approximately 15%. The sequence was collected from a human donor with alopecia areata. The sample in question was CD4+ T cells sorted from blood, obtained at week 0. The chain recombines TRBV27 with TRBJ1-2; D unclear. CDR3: CASSNRGLYGYTF. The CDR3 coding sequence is TGTGCCAGCAGCAACAGAGGTCTCTATGGCTACACCTTC.